The source of this T cell receptor (beta chain) is a study of shared clonotypes between healthy human individuals. Naive CD8 isolation took CD45RO-negative cells positively selected for CCR7 and excluded terminally differentiated effector memory CD45RA+ cells. The length of the CDR3 is 13 residues. With 4 bases removed from V and 8 bases from J, the gap between germline ends came to 13 bases. From germline, CDR1 is SGDLS and CDR2 YYNGEE. Data came from immunoSEQ multiplex PCR; TCRdb stores just in-frame clones and leaves some out. This sample has roughly 2 million clones, with about 95% found just once.

Sequencing was done on a sample of naive CD8+ T cells sorted from blood. The chain carries TRBV9 and TRBJ2-1; D gene uncertain. This TCR came from a man in his late teens or twenties in good health. DNA for the CDR3: TGTGCCAGCAGCCCGCCGATTTCGGATGAGCAGTTCTTC. It translates to CASSPPISDEQFF.